Given below is one T cell receptor beta chain in context. This clone is a singleton in its sample. Its recognized antigen is unknown. Base qualities are not provided; no much larger clone lies one nucleotide away. This specimen comes from a study of T cell responses to AZD1222 COVID-19 vaccine (dated by TCRdb to about 2021). Concerning the study at large: TCR sequencing was performed for more than 230 trial participants, of whom 200 to 210 were given two doses of AZD1222 and approximately 26 were given two doses of MenACWY control vaccine. Enrollment into the trials was organized by age into subgroups of 18-55, 56-69 and 70-plus years, and those subgroups contained approximately 150, 30 and 60 TCR-sequenced participants, respectively. The investigation overall reported the following: Nearly half of unique spike-specific TCRs reportedly recognized epitopes outside regions mutated in the B.1.351 and B.1.1.7 variants. In the small 56-69-year group, the increase in depth fell short of significance, most likely because of low power. Because no day 14 peak-response samples were available, repertoires were characterized only after the peak T cell response. Conclusions about previously exposed vaccinees are limited because only five to seven AZD1222 recipients were SARS-CoV-2 seropositive at baseline. The vaccine-associated CD4 TCRs covered the entire spike protein, and the dominant responses fell in regions 160-218 and 743-854. Most participants were white British and females outnumbered males, and the authors suggested that clonal diversity may have been underestimated. After two AZD1222 doses, spike-specific TCR breadth and depth were significantly higher than at day 0 and than in MenACWY recipients.

Taken from cysteine to phenylalanine, the CDR3 has 13 residues. Left in the record is the CDR3 DNA by itself, 39 bases read in frame from the first base. The germline V gene sets CDR1 to MNHEY and CDR2 to SVGAGI. V and J are truncated by 2 bases and 5 bases respectively, leaving an intervening sequence of 9 bases. The CDR3 regions of human TCRbeta chains were subjected to immunosequencing. In the authors' own workflow: TCRs in the repertoires were compared against a reference library of SARS-CoV-2-specific TCRs that had been generated with the MIRA antigen-specificity platform. Breadth meant the fraction of unique TCRs that were SARS-CoV-2-associated, whereas depth meant the fraction of total T cells that were SARS-CoV-2-associated. Using the MIRA data, every spike-specific TCR was mapped to the spike region that the TCR reacted to and assigned to either a CD4 or a CD8 class. Log10-transformed breadth and depth values were compared by one-way ANOVA with Sidak's multiple comparisons tests. TCRdb retrieved this table from immuneACCESS and kept in-frame rearrangements only. Not all clones are present; in checked studies, unresolved V genes account for under half, and no reason is known for the remainder. Clone size and the V and J calls come from that table; the DNA yielded D and trimming. The sample table lists 18,000 or so clones, roughly 90% of them with a count of one. The biggest ten clones account for 7.5% to 9% of the sample.

This sample's time point label indicates: about 28 days (+/-7) after the second vaccine dose. AZD1222 recipients whose second dose came at about 4 weeks and those whose second dose came at about 12 weeks were combined into one group, since spike-specific TCR depth and breadth did not differ between the two schedules. The vaccinee samples were drawn from two UK trials, COV001 and COV002, one of which was a single-blind randomized controlled phase 2/3 trial testing AZD1222 (ChAdOx1 nCoV-19) in healthy adults. Trial participant PBMC samples were collected at day 0 and day 28 after the second dose for TCRbeta chain sequencing.

Source: peripheral blood, taken 28 days after the second AZD1222 dose. The rearrangement joined TRBV6-5 to TRBJ1-1; there is no confident call for the D gene. The TCR sequence derives from an adult who received the AZD1222 COVID-19 vaccine. The DNA sequence reads TGTGCCAGCAGTTACGTACGGGGAACTGAAGCTTTCTTT. This is translated as CASSYVRGTEAFF.